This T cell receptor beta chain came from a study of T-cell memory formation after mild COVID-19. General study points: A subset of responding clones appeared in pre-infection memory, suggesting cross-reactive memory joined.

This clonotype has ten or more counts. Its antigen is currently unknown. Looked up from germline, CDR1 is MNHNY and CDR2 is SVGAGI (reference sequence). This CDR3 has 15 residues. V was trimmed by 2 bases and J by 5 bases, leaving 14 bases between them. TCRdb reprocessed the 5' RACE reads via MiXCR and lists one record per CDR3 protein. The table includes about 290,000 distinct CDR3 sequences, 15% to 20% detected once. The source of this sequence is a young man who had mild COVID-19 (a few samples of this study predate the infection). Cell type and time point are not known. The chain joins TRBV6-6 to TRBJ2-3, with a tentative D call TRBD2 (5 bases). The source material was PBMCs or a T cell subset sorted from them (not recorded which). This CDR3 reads CASSYRASTRDTQYF. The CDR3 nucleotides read TGTGCCAGCAGTTACAGGGCTAGCACCAGAGATACGCAGTATTTT.